The 26 T cell receptor beta chains below come from one sample, sequenced in a study of Graves' ophthalmopathy and Graves' hyperthyroidism. The authors amplified TCR beta CDR3 regions from RNA transcripts. HTBI primers were used in a first-round RT-PCR, which preceded a second-round multiplex PCR. TCRdb called the multiplex PCR reads again in MiXCR, with one record for every CDR3 protein. The sample records 400,000 to 450,000 distinct CDR3 sequences, roughly 21% being singletons. The sequencing sample was made of peripheral blood. Receptor source: a woman younger than 30 with stable Graves' hyperthyroidism.

This clonotype was observed at least ten times. The chain links TRBV9 to TRBJ1-2; D is unclear. CDR1 SGDLS and CDR2 YYNGEE come from the germline V gene. The CDR3 has 14 residues. Trimming cost V 4 bases and J 4 bases, with 14 bases left between them. This CDR3 reads CASSPHRAGYGYTF. CDR3 coding DNA: TGTGCCAGCAGCCCCCACCGGGCTGGCTATGGCTACACCTTC.

In regard to this clonotype: A much more abundant neighbour one base away suggests this may be a read error. This chain joins TRBV9 and TRBJ2-5, with a tentative D call TRBD2 (5 bases). The germline CDR1 and CDR2 sequences are SGDLS and YYNGEE. This CDR3 has 14 residues. CDR3 nucleotide sequence: TGTGTCAGCAGCACACCCCGGACTGGCGGGACCCAGTACTTC. It encodes CVSSTPRTGGTQYF.

This clonotype came up many times. The chain has TRBV28 and TRBJ1-1, with a possible D match to TRBD1 (6 bases). Germline V gene lookup returns CDR1 MDHEN and CDR2 SYDVKM. V was cut by 4 bases and J by 7 bases, with 13 bases left in between. The CDR3 is 13 residues long. CDR3 coding DNA: TGTGCCAGCAGTTACAGGGAGCGGATTGAAGCTTTCTTT. This encodes CASSYRERIEAFF.

The chain has TRBV6-1 and TRBJ2-7, with D maybe TRBD2 (5 bases). The CDR3 covers 13 residues. The V end lost 4 bases, the J end lost 6 bases, and 13 bases lay between the germline ends. CDR1 is MNHNS, CDR2 SASEGT, per germline. The CDR3 region has the DNA TGTGCCAGCAGTGTTTCCCTTGGAGGCGAGCAGTACTTC. This codes for CASSVSLGGEQYF.

This clonotype showed up many times. V usage is TRBV2 and J usage is TRBJ1-1; D is uncertain. CDR3 length: 11 amino acids. Trimming left V 11 bases short and J 0 bases short, with 7 bases between. Germline V gene data show CDR1 as SNHLY and CDR2 as FYNNEI. In DNA form, the CDR3 reads TGTGCCTGCAAACTGAACACTGAAGCTTTCTTT. Its translation: CACKLNTEAFF.

This clonotype showed up just a few times. The chain combines TRBV27 with TRBJ2-7; a possible D gene is TRBD2 (6 bases). V dropped 0 bases and J dropped 10 bases, with 19 bases sitting between them. Germline loops: CDR1 MNHEY, CDR2 SMNVEV (reference sequence). This CDR3 contains 15 residues. The CDR3: CASSLSAIGSWDQYF. CDR3 bases: TGTGCCAGCAGTTTATCAGCTATCGGGAGTTGGGATCAGTACTTC.

The sample holds many counts of this clonotype. V is TRBV6-1 and J is TRBJ2-2, with 7 positions matching TRBD2. The CDR3 covers 16 residues. The junction had 3 bases not matched to a gene; V was cut back by 2 bases and J by 0 bases. Germline CDR1 and CDR2: MNHNS and SASEGT. The CDR3 sequence: CASSEWAGANTGELFF. DNA for the CDR3: TGTGCCAGCAGTGAATGGGCGGGGGCGAACACCGGGGAGCTGTTTTTT.

This clonotype was counted many times. The rearrangement links TRBV6-1 to TRBJ2-5; 11 nucleotides align to TRBD1. The CDR3 totals 16 residues. Germline V gives CDR1 MNHNS, CDR2 SASEGT. The V gene end was trimmed by 3 bases and the J gene end by 2 bases; junction bases not matched to a gene: 5. This CDR3 reads CASSDPDRGLQETQYF. As DNA, the CDR3 is TGTGCCAGCAGTGATCCGGACAGGGGGCTTCAAGAGACCCAGTACTTC.

Ten or more counts support this clonotype. The chain employs TRBV6-5 and TRBJ2-7; no reliable D call. V was shortened by 1 base and J by 2 bases, with 12 bases between the two germline ends. The CDR3 sequence is 15 residues long. Germline CDR1 reads MNHEY; CDR2 reads SVGAGI. CDR3 residues: CASSYYGGPTYEQYF. The CDR3 nucleotides are TGTGCCAGCAGTTACTACGGCGGCCCTACCTACGAGCAGTACTTC.

This clonotype was counted many times. This chain uses TRBV6-4 with TRBJ2-2; D perhaps matches TRBD2 (6 bases). Looked up from germline, CDR1 is MRHNA and CDR2 is SNTAGT. The CDR3 runs 16 residues. V gave up 2 bases and J gave up 0 bases, with 10 bases separating them. The CDR3 loop is CASSDASDPNTGELFF. The CDR3 nucleotides are TGTGCCAGCAGTGACGCTAGCGACCCGAACACCGGGGAGCTGTTTTTT.

The V gene is TRBV7-9, the J gene TRBJ2-7; 9 bases map to TRBD1. V lost 3 bases, J lost 5 bases, and 5 bases stayed unmatched. This CDR3 comprises 14 residues. In germline, CDR1 is SEHNR, CDR2 FQNEAQ (reference sequence). The CDR3: CASSFGQGIDEQYF. CDR3 DNA sequence: TGTGCCAGCAGCTTCGGACAGGGGATCGACGAGCAGTACTTC.

This clonotype was detected ten times or more. The chain has TRBV6-2 or TRBV6-3 and TRBJ2-7; 7 nucleotides line up with TRBD1. CDR3 length: 18 amino acids. Germline V gives CDR1 MNHEY, CDR2 SVGEGT. Unmatched junction bases numbered 15, after V lost 2 bases and J lost 2 bases. The CDR3 reads CASSYLPIKGTATYEQYF. The CDR3 nucleotides are TGTGCCAGCAGTTACCTACCGATAAAGGGGACAGCAACCTACGAGCAGTACTTC.

This clonotype was recorded at least ten times. The chain uses TRBV7-2 and TRBJ1-6; 11 positions agree with TRBD1. The CDR3 extends over 16 amino acids. Germline-derived CDR1 and CDR2 are SGHTA and FQGNSA. Germline trimming cut 3 bases from V and 8 bases from J; bases unmatched to any gene: 6. CDR3 loop: CASSFNPGQGDSPLHF. For the CDR3, the DNA is TGTGCCAGCAGCTTTAATCCGGGACAGGGGGATTCACCCCTCCACTTT.

The CDR3 protein is CASKGGGDGYTF. CDR3 nucleotides: TGTGCCAGCAAAGGAGGCGGAGATGGCTACACCTTC. The chain is built from TRBV12-3 or TRBV12-4 and TRBJ1-2; no definite D call. CDR3 size: 12 residues. V was cut by 7 bases and J by 6 bases, with 12 bases left in between.

This clonotype has a count of ten or more. The chain couples TRBV30 to TRBJ1-1; tentative D call: TRBD1 (5 bases). The germline gives CDR1 GTSNPN, CDR2 SVGIG (reference sequence). CDR3 length equals 13 residues. Trimming took off 1 base at V and 4 bases at J, with 10 bases between the two ends. The chain's CDR3 is CAWSAWGSTEAFF. CDR3 DNA sequence: TGTGCCTGGAGTGCTTGGGGGTCCACTGAAGCTTTCTTT.

This rearrangement joins TRBV11-1 to TRBJ1-1, with D possibly matching TRBD1 (5 bases). This CDR3 has 16 amino acids. Trimming pared 1 base from V and 0 bases from J, leaving 12 bases between. Germline-derived CDR1 and CDR2 are SGHAT and FQDESV (reference sequence). The CDR3 DNA reads TGTGCCAGCAGCTTAGTAGCAAGGGGAATGAACACTGAAGCTTTCTTT. This codes for CASSLVARGMNTEAFF.

This clonotype has a handful of counts. This sequence joins TRBV24-1 and TRBJ2-2; D gene uncertain. This CDR3 contains 15 residues. Deletions cut 3 bases from V and 6 bases from J, with 13 bases between. The germline gives CDR1 KGHDR, CDR2 SFDVKD. The CDR3 DNA sequence: TGTGCCACCAGTGATGCCGACCGTATGTCCGGGGAGCTGTTTTTT. Amino acids: CATSDADRMSGELFF.

This clonotype was detected ten times or more. An end of the junction does not agree with germline; a read error may underlie this. This chain uses TRBV18 with TRBJ2-4; 9 bases agree with TRBD1. This CDR3 comprises 14 residues. Germline V gene lookup returns CDR1 KGHSH and CDR2 LQKENI. CDR3 protein: CASSPLEQGADLHF. CDR3 DNA sequence: TGTGCCAGCTCACCACTGGAACAGGGGGCCGATTTACACTTC.

The rearrangement joins TRBV30 to TRBJ1-1; a weak D match, TRBD1 (6 bases). This CDR3 region has 14 residues. Trimming cost V 4 bases and J 3 bases, with 15 bases left between them. Per the germline V gene, CDR1 is GTSNPN and CDR2 is SVGIG (reference sequence). Here the CDR3 reads CAWMRGALDTEAFF. The CDR3 DNA reads TGTGCCTGGATGAGGGGGGCCCTGGACACTGAAGCTTTCTTT.

This clonotype was seen many times. The chain uses TRBV7-2 and TRBJ2-7, with no clear D. This CDR3 region has 15 residues. Deletions cut 6 bases from V and 1 base from J, with 16 bases between. Germline V gene lookup returns CDR1 SGHTA and CDR2 FQGNSA. The CDR3 bases are TGTGCCAGCAGTGACGATGGCGCAGGTTCCTACGAGCAGTACTTC. Translating gives CASSDDGAGSYEQYF.

This clonotype was detected only a few times. The rearrangement uses TRBV12-3 or TRBV12-4 and TRBJ1-5; D not resolved. CDR3 size: 13 residues. Trimming left V 3 bases short and J 3 bases short, with 6 bases between. The chain's CDR3 is CASSFKVNQPQHF. Written as DNA, the CDR3 is TGTGCCAGCAGTTTTAAGGTCAATCAGCCCCAGCATTTT.

This clonotype was detected ten times or more. V usage is TRBV30 and J usage is TRBJ2-7; weak D call: TRBD1 (6 bases). In germline, CDR1 is GTSNPN, CDR2 SVGIG (reference sequence). The CDR3 spans 13 residues. V lost 3 bases to trimming and J lost 1 base, with 10 bases between them. DNA of the CDR3: TGTGCCTGGAGAGGGGGTCCGTCCTACGAGCAGTACTTC. Translation gives CAWRGGPSYEQYF.

About this clonotype: Likely a read error: the CDR3 ends without its conserved phenylalanine or tryptophan. The chain has TRBV11-2 and TRBJ1-2; D is unresolved. CDR3 length: 15 amino acids. V was shortened by 5 bases and J by 4 bases, with 17 bases between the two germline ends. In germline, CDR1 is SGHAT, CDR2 FQNNGV. CDR3: CASSPSRGVFYGYTV. In nucleotides, the CDR3 is TGTGCCAGCAGCCCGTCTCGCGGGGTCTTCTATGGCTACACCGTC.

The chain employs TRBV24-1 and TRBJ2-5; 12 bases agree with TRBD2. The CDR3 is 16 amino acids. The trim removed 4 bases at V and 2 bases at J, leaving 4 bases unmatched. CDR1 is KGHDR, CDR2 SFDVKD, per germline. Written as DNA, the CDR3 is TGTGCCACCAGTGACCCGACTAGCGGGGGACAAGAGACCCAGTACTTC. It codes for CATSDPTSGGQETQYF.

This clonotype was detected many times. The V call is TRBV6-2 or TRBV6-3, the J call TRBJ1-1, with no clear D. This CDR3 has 13 residues. Trimming pared 4 bases from V and 6 bases from J, leaving 12 bases between. Germline CDR1 is MNHEY and CDR2 is SVGEGT. The CDR3 protein is CASSLERRSEAFF. CDR3 DNA sequence: TGTGCCAGCAGTTTGGAGCGTAGATCTGAAGCTTTCTTT.

This clonotype showed up many times. This rearrangement joins TRBV27 to TRBJ2-5, with TRBD2 matching 10 bases. Trimming removed 4 bases from V and 1 base from J; junction bases left unmatched: 3. The CDR3 totals 15 residues. Germline loops: CDR1 MNHEY, CDR2 SMNVEV (reference sequence). The CDR3 region is CASSSIAGGQETQYF. The CDR3 nucleotides read TGTGCCAGCAGTTCAATAGCGGGGGGCCAAGAGACCCAGTACTTC.